What follows are 10 T cell receptor beta chains derived from one specimen sequenced in a study of T cell responses to AZD1222 COVID-19 vaccine. Produced via immunoSEQ multiplex PCR; TCRdb's table is partial and in-frame only. This table holds about 120,000 clones, under 90% found once. The specimen was peripheral blood, collected on day 0 of AZD1222 vaccination. The receptors were sampled from an adult in good health.

This chain uses TRBV19 with TRBJ1-3; D gene unclear. This CDR3 has 17 residues. Germline-derived CDR1 and CDR2 are LNHDA and SQIVND (reference sequence). Trimming left V 5 bases short and J 4 bases short, with 21 bases between. CDR3 amino acids: CASSPFPTGPGGNTIYF. CDR3 in DNA: TGTGCCAGTAGTCCATTTCCGACTGGCCCTGGGGGAAACACCATATATTTT.

The chain carries TRBV11-3 and TRBJ1-1; D perhaps matches TRBD1 (5 bases). Germline-derived CDR1 and CDR2 are SGHNT and YENEEA. V lost 5 bases to trimming and J lost 1 base, with 8 bases between them. CDR3 length: 13 residues. The CDR3 DNA sequence: TGTGCCAGCAGCCAACAGGAGAACACTGAAGCTTTCTTT. This sequence encodes CASSQQENTEAFF.

The genes are TRBV6-5 and TRBJ1-1; no firm D call. Germline CDR1 reads MNHEY; CDR2 reads SVGAGI. The CDR3 consists of 14 residues. The ends were cut back, 6 bases at V and 0 bases at J, with 11 bases in the middle. CDR3 nucleotide sequence: TGTGCCAGCAGGAGGCAGGAGATGAACACTGAAGCTTTCTTT. This translates into CASRRQEMNTEAFF.

V is TRBV9 and J is TRBJ2-7; TRBD2 is a possible D gene (6 bases). Germline lookup yields CDR1 SGDLS and CDR2 YYNGEE. The CDR3 spans 15 residues. The ends were cut back, 0 bases at V and 3 bases at J, with 13 bases in the middle. The CDR3 DNA follows: TGTGCCAGCAGCGTAGGTGGTGGGGGAGGCTACGAGCAGTACTTC. This sequence encodes CASSVGGGGGYEQYF.

The CDR3 nucleotides are TGTGCCAGCAGCCCCCTTGGGCGGGGGCCTCGGGATGAGCAGTTCTTC. Translating gives CASSPLGRGPRDEQFF. The chain carries TRBV3-1 (or the pseudogene TRBV3-2) and TRBJ2-1; D may be TRBD2 (7 bases). The germline V and J ends were trimmed by 4 bases and 8 bases, with 21 bases remaining between them. The CDR3 sequence is 16 residues long. Germline CDR1 LGHDT, CDR2 YNNKEL (reference sequence).

The CDR3 is CASSLATSGGPTDTQYF. The CDR3 bases are TGTGCCAGCAGCTTAGCGACTAGCGGGGGACCCACAGATACGCAGTATTTT. The rearrangement joins TRBV7-9 to TRBJ2-3; 12 bases align to TRBD2. The germline V gene has CDR1 SEHNR and CDR2 FQNEAQ (reference sequence). This CDR3 is built from 17 residues. Trimming removed 0 bases from V and 2 bases from J; junction bases left unmatched: 3.

As to this clone: This clone may be a read error of a much larger clone one base away. Distinct nucleotide sequences in the sample also encode this CDR3. The chain recombines TRBV28 with TRBJ1-5; 8 bases align to TRBD1. V shed 10 bases and J 0 bases; nucleotides not matched to a gene: 5. Looked up from germline, CDR1 is MDHEN and CDR2 is SYDVKM. The CDR3 is 14 amino acids. Written as DNA, the CDR3 is TGTGCCACTGCGACAGGGGATAGCAATCAGCCCCAGCATTTT. It encodes CATATGDSNQPQHF.

V usage is TRBV7-9 and J usage is TRBJ2-2; 7 bases match TRBD2. Germline V gene sequence: CDR1 SEHNR, CDR2 FQNEAQ (reference sequence). With 1 base clipped from V and 5 bases from J, the junction kept 4 bases outside the gene matches. The CDR3 spans 15 residues. The chain's CDR3 is CASSLVPGGTGELFF. The CDR3 region has the DNA TGTGCCAGCAGCTTAGTTCCCGGGGGGACCGGGGAGCTGTTTTTT.

This clone has only one observation. The chain recombines TRBV7-2 with TRBJ2-7; 16 nucleotides line up with TRBD2. The trim removed 5 bases at V and 4 bases at J, leaving 5 bases unmatched. This CDR3 has 16 residues. Germline-derived CDR1 and CDR2 are SGHTA and FQGNSA. The CDR3 reads CASSTGLAGGQYEQYF. CDR3 DNA: TGTGCCAGCAGCACGGGACTAGCGGGGGGGCAATACGAGCAGTACTTC.

The CDR3 DNA reads TGCGCCAGCAGTGAGTCAGGAGAGGGAATGGCTGAGCAGTTCTTC. It is translated as CASSESGEGMAEQFF. The rearrangement joins TRBV10-1 to TRBJ2-1; weak D call: TRBD2 (5 bases). Germline CDR1 and CDR2: WNHNN and SYGVQD (reference sequence). Trimming removed 0 bases at V and 9 bases at J, with 15 bases between. The CDR3 is 15 amino acids.